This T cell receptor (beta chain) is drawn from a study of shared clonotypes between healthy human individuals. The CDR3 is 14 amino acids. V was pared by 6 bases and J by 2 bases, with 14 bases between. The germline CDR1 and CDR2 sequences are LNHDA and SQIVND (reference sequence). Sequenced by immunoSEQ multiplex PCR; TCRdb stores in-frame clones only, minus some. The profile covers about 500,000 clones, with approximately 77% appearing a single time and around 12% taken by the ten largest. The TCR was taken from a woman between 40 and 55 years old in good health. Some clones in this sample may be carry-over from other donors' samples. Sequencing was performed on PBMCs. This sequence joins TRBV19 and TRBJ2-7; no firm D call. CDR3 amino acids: CASSFQATTYEQYF. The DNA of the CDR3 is TGTGCCAGTAGCTTCCAGGCGACGACCTACGAGCAGTACTTC. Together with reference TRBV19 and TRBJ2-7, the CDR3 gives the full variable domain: DGGITQSPKYLFRKEGQNVTLSCEQNLNHDAMYWYRQDPGQGLRLIYYSQIVNDFQKGDIAEGYSVSREKKESFPLTVTSAQKNPTAFYLCASSFQATTYEQYFGPGTRLTVT.